This TCR beta chain was identified in a study of blood T cell repertoires in COVID-19. Trimming removed 2 bases from V and 4 bases from J; junction bases left unmatched: 2. Per the germline V gene, CDR1 is MNHEY and CDR2 is SVGAGI. CDR3 length: 15 amino acids. Original handling: Estimated nucleated cell counts came from reference gene primer amplification. Profiled with immunoSEQ multiplex PCR; TCRdb holds only in-frame clones, not every one. The V and J calls and the clone size are those of that table, but D and trimming were determined from the DNA. The table records about 210,000 clones, about 85% of them present only once.

Sample: peripheral blood. The sequence was obtained from a woman over 75 with COVID-19, enrolled during active disease. The chain employs TRBV6-5 and TRBJ2-7; 13 bases agree with TRBD2. The CDR3: CASSYRTSGGYEQYF. The CDR3, as DNA: TGTGCCAGCAGTTACCGGACTAGCGGGGGTTACGAGCAGTACTTC.